A single sample is the source of the 18 T cell receptor beta chains below, sequenced in a study of T cells in Graves' hyperthyroidism and ophthalmopathy (dated by TCRdb to between 2018 and 2020). Library construction relied on multiplex PCR. Sequencing relied on an Illumina HiSeq 2000. The TCR beta CDR3 regions were amplified from the RNA transcripts. For the first round of RT-PCR on the TCR CDR3, the HTBI primer set was used together with the Qiagen OneStep RT-PCR kit. In TCRdb, the public reads were trimmed at Q25 with fastp and aligned with MiXCR, with productive beta chains retained. One record per CDR3 amino acid sequence lists the most common genes and DNA. Present in this sample are approximately 530,000 distinct CDR3 sequences, 16% of which were seen just once. The ten largest account for 18% of the sample. The source material was blood. Every receptor here comes from a woman aged 18-30 years with Graves' hyperthyroidism.

The chain joins TRBV7-6 to TRBJ2-5, with D hard to call. Germline lookup yields CDR1 SGHVS and CDR2 FNYEAQ. V shed 2 bases and J shed 3 bases, with 10 bases lying between them. The length of the CDR3 is 14 residues. In DNA, the CDR3 is TGTGCCAGCAGCTTACTACCGGCTGAAGAGACCCAGTACTTC. It codes for CASSLLPAEETQYF.

This clonotype was observed a few times. The chain recombines TRBV12-3 or TRBV12-4 with TRBJ2-3, with D uncertain. Trimming left V 2 bases short and J 8 bases short, with 11 bases between. This CDR3 region has 13 residues. The DNA for the CDR3 is TGTGCCAGCAGTTTAAAAGCAATGGGTACGCAGTATTTT. It is translated as CASSLKAMGTQYF.

This clonotype was picked up many times. The chain recombines TRBV7-2 with TRBJ1-4; 12 positions match TRBD1. This CDR3 has 14 residues. CDR1 is SGHTA, CDR2 FQGNSA, per germline. Unmatched junction bases numbered 10, after V lost 10 bases and J lost 10 bases. This CDR3 reads CATPLGTGGGKLFF. The DNA for the CDR3 is TGTGCCACCCCTTTAGGGACAGGGGGCGGAAAACTGTTTTTT.

This clonotype was found many times. The chain joins TRBV12-3 or TRBV12-4 to TRBJ2-7; TRBD1 is a possible D gene (5 bases). This CDR3 is built from 15 residues. V gave up 3 bases and J gave up 0 bases, with 12 bases separating them. Here the CDR3 DNA reads TGTGCCAGCAGTTTCTTCCCCGACAGCTCCTACGAGCAGTACTTC. Translation: CASSFFPDSSYEQYF.

The chain uses TRBV27 and TRBJ2-7; TRBD2 is a possible D gene (5 bases). The ends were cut back, 1 base at V and 7 bases at J, with 11 bases in the middle. Germline lookup yields CDR1 MNHEY and CDR2 SMNVEV (reference sequence). The length of the CDR3 is 13 residues. The CDR3 bases are TGTGCCAGCAGTTTATTCAATACGGGAGAGCAGTACTTC. Translation: CASSLFNTGEQYF.

This chain uses TRBV27 with TRBJ2-3; D is unclear. The CDR3 runs to 11 residues. Germline assignment: CDR1 MNHEY and CDR2 SMNVEV (reference sequence). Trimming cost V 3 bases and J 7 bases, with 5 bases left between them. The CDR3 DNA reads as TGTGCCAGCAGTTTTGGGAATACGCAGTATTTT. Translated: CASSFGNTQYF.

This clonotype was recorded many times. The chain has TRBV20-1 and TRBJ1-1; 7 bases align to TRBD1. CDR3 length: 12 amino acids. From germline, CDR1 is DFQATT and CDR2 SNEGSKA (reference sequence). Here the CDR3 reads CSAYRGETEAFF. As DNA, the CDR3 is TGCAGCGCTTACAGGGGTGAGACTGAAGCTTTCTTT.

This clonotype came up many times. The J gene is TRBJ2-1, the V gene TRBV6-2 or TRBV6-3, with 9 bases aligning to TRBD2. This CDR3 is built from 16 residues. The V gene's germline CDR1 is MNHEY and CDR2 SVGEGT. J gave up 7 bases and V 8 bases, and 15 bases lay outside the gene matches. DNA of the CDR3: TGTGCCAGCGGACCGTTGGCGGGAGGGATTAGGAATGAGCAGTTCTTC. The encoded protein is CASGPLAGGIRNEQFF.

The table lists this clonotype with many counts. CDR3 sequence: CASFKGQTEETQYF. CDR3 coding DNA: TGTGCCAGCTTCAAGGGACAGACCGAAGAGACCCAGTACTTC. The V gene is TRBV6-1, the J gene TRBJ2-5, with 7 bases fitting TRBD1. The CDR3 covers 14 residues. CDR1 and CDR2 from the germline V gene are MNHNS and SASEGT. V dropped 8 bases and J dropped 3; count of bases not matched to a gene: 9.

The V and J genes are TRBV12-3 or TRBV12-4 and TRBJ2-2, with TRBD2 identical over 8 bases. This CDR3 comprises 17 residues. V was clipped by 10 bases and J by 1 base; unmatched bases: 14. The CDR3 sequence: CATQRRAGAGNTGELFF. The CDR3 nucleotides read TGTGCCACCCAGAGGCGAGCGGGGGCAGGGAACACCGGGGAGCTGTTTTTT.

In regard to this clonotype: A read error may produce the germline difference seen at one junction end. The rearrangement joins TRBV10-1 to TRBJ2-3; unclear D gene. The germline V gene has CDR1 WNHNN and CDR2 SYGVQD (reference sequence). The CDR3 spans 14 residues. CDR3 DNA: TGCGCCAGCGGTGAGTCGATGTTCACAGATACGCAGTATTTT. Translated, it gives CASGESMFTDTQYF.

This clonotype was seen at least ten times. The J gene is TRBJ1-1, the V gene TRBV2, with unresolved D. The CDR3 has 15 residues. Germline V gives CDR1 SNHLY, CDR2 FYNNEI. Deletions cut 2 bases from V and 8 bases from J, with 18 bases between. As DNA, the CDR3 is TGTGCCAGCAGTGAAAAGAAAGTCAGAACAACCGAAGCTTTCTTT. Its protein product is CASSEKKVRTTEAFF.

This CDR3 is CASSPPGGRENEQFF. The CDR3 nucleotides read TGTGCCAGCAGCCCCCCAGGGGGCCGAGAAAATGAGCAGTTCTTC. V gene TRBV4-2 combines with J gene TRBJ2-1, with 8 nucleotides matching TRBD1. V lost 4 bases to trimming and J lost 7 bases; unmatched junction nucleotides: 9. The V gene's germline CDR1 is LGHNA and CDR2 YNFKEQ. The CDR3 extends over 15 amino acids.

This clonotype has ten or more counts. The chain carries TRBV2 and TRBJ2-3, with unresolved D. This CDR3 has 15 amino acids. Looked up from germline, CDR1 is SNHLY and CDR2 is FYNNEI. The V end was cut by 7 bases, the J end by 9 bases, with 23 bases between. The DNA for the CDR3 is TGTGCCAGCACCGAGCTTCTAGTTAGTAAGGGCACGCAGTATTTT. Its translation: CASTELLVSKGTQYF.

This clonotype was counted a single time. DNA for the CDR3: TGTGCCAGTAGTATTTGGAGAGTGACGGGACCTAATGAAAAACTGTTTTTT. This codes for CASSIWRVTGPNEKLFF. This chain joins TRBV19 and TRBJ1-4, with D possibly being TRBD1 (5 bases). The CDR3 is 17 residues long. Germline V gives CDR1 LNHDA, CDR2 SQIVND (reference sequence). Trimming pared 3 bases from V and 3 bases from J, leaving 17 bases between.

This clonotype was counted many times. The V call is TRBV12-5, the J call TRBJ1-1; perhaps TRBD1 as D (6 bases). The V gene lost 0 bases and the J gene lost 8 bases, with 7 bases spanning the gap. This CDR3 has 12 amino acids. Germline-derived CDR1 and CDR2 are LGHNT and FRNRAP. For the CDR3, the DNA is TGTGCTAGTGGTTTGGTAACAGGGGAAGCTTTCTTT. The encoded protein is CASGLVTGEAFF. The complete variable domain, with remaining parts taken from reference TRBV12-5 and TRBJ1-1, reads DARVTQTPRHKVTEMGQEVTMRCQPILGHNTVFWYRQTMMQGLELLAYFRNRAPLDDSGMPKDRFSAEMPDATLATLKIQPSEPRDSAVYFCASGLVTGEAFFGQGTRLTVV.

This clonotype was observed many times. V usage is TRBV7-3 and J usage is TRBJ2-1, with TRBD2 identical over 9 bases. V gave up 5 bases and J gave up 4 bases; unmatched junction bases: 6. Germline CDR1 reads SGHTA; CDR2 reads FQGTGA. The CDR3 is made up of 15 amino acids. The CDR3 loop is CASSLGLAEYNEQFF. The CDR3, as DNA: TGTGCCAGCAGCCTGGGACTAGCAGAATACAATGAGCAGTTCTTC.

Ten or more counts support this clonotype. V is TRBV20-1 and J is TRBJ2-4; a weak D match, TRBD1 (6 bases). CDR3 length: 12 residues. The germline gives CDR1 DFQATT, CDR2 SNEGSKA (reference sequence). CDR3 loop: CSLRGIGAIQYF. In DNA, the CDR3 is TGCAGCCTGAGGGGGATTGGAGCCATTCAGTACTTC.